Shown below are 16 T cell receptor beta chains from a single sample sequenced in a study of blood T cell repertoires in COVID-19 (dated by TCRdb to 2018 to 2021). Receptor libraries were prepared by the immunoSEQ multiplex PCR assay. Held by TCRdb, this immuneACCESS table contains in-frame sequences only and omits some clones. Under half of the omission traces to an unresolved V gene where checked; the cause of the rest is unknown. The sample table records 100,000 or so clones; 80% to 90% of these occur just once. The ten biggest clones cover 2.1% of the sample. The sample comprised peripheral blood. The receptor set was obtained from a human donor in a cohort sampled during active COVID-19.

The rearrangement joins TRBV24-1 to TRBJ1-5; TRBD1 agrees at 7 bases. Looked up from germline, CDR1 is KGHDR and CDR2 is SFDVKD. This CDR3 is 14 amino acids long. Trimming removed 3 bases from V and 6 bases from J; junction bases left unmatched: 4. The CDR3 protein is CATSDRTGTQPQHF. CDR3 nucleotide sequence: TGTGCCACCAGTGATAGGACAGGAACTCAGCCCCAGCATTTT.

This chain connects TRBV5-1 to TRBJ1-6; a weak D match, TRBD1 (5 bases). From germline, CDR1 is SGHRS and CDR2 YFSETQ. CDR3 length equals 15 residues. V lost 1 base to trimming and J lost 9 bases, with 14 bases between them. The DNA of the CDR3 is TGCGCCAGCAGCTTGCGGACACCTAGGACTTCACCCCTCCACTTT. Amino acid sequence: CASSLRTPRTSPLHF.

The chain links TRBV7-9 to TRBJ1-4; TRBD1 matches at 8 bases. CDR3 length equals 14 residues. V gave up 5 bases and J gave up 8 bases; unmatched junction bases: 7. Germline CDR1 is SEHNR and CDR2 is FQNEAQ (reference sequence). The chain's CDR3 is CASSIGQGPEKLFF. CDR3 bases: TGTGCCAGCAGCATTGGACAGGGCCCGGAAAAACTGTTTTTT.

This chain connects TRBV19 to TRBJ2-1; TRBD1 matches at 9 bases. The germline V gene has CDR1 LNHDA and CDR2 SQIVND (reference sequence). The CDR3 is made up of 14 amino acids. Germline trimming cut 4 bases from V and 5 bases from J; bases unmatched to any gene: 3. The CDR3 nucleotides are TGTGCCAGTAGTAGGGGACAGGGTAACAATGAGCAGTTCTTC. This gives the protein CASSRGQGNNEQFF.

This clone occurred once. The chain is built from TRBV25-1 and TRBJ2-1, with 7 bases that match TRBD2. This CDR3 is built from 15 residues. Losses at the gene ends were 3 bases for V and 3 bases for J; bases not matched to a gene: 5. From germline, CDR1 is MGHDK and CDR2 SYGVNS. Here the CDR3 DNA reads TGTGCCAGCAGTGATCTCCTAGCGGTCTACAATGAGCAGTTCTTC. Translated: CASSDLLAVYNEQFF.

Written as DNA, the CDR3 is TGTGCCAGCAGTTTATACGGGAGCGTGTACAATGAGCAGTTCTTC. It encodes CASSLYGSVYNEQFF. V gene TRBV28 combines with J gene TRBJ2-1, with D possibly TRBD2 on 6 matching bases. The germline CDR1 and CDR2 sequences are MDHEN and SYDVKM. The V and J ends lost 1 base and 4 bases respectively, with 11 bases between them. This CDR3 has 15 amino acids.

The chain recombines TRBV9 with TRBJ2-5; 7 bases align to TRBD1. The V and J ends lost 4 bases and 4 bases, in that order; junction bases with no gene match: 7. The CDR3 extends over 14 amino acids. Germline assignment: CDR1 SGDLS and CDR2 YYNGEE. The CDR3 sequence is CASSLRGGGETQYF. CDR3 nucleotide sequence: TGTGCCAGCAGCTTACGAGGGGGCGGAGAGACCCAGTACTTC.

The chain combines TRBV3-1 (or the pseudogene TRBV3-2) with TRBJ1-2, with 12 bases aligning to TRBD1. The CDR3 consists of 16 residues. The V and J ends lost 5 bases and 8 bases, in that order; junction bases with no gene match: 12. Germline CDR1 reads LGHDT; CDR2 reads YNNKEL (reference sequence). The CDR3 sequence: CASSLGQGASGAGYTF. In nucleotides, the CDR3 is TGTGCCAGCAGCTTGGGACAGGGGGCGAGCGGAGCCGGCTACACCTTC.

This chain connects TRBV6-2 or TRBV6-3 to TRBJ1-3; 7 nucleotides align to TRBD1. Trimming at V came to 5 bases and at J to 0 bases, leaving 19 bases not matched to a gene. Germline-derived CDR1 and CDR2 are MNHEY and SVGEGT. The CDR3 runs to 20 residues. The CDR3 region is CASSDPEGRPGQRSGNTIYF. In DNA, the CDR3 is TGTGCCAGCAGTGATCCTGAGGGCCGACCGGGACAGCGCTCTGGAAACACCATATATTTT.

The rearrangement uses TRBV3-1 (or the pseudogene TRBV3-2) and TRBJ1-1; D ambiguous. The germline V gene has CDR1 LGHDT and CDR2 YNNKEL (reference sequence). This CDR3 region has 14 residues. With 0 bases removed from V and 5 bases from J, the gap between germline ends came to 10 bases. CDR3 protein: CASSQEADGTEAFF. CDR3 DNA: TGTGCCAGCAGCCAAGAAGCGGACGGGACTGAAGCTTTCTTT.

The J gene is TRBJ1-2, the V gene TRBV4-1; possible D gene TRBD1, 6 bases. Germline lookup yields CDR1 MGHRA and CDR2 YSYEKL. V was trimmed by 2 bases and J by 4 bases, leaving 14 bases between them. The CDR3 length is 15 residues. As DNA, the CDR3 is TGCGCCAGCAGCCAATCAGATTCAGGGGTCTATGGCTACACCTTC. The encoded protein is CASSQSDSGVYGYTF.

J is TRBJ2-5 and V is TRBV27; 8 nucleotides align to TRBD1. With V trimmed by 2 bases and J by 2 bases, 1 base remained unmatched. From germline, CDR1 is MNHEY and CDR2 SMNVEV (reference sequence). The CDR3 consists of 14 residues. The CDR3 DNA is TGTGCCAGCAGTTTACAGGGGGCTCAAGAGACCCAGTACTTC. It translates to CASSLQGAQETQYF.

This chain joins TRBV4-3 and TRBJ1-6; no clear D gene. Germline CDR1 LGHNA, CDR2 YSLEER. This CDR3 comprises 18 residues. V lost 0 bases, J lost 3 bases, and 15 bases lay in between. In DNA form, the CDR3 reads TGCGCCAGCAGCCAAGAGGATATCTTGACTCACTATAATTCACCCCTCCACTTT. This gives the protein CASSQEDILTHYNSPLHF.

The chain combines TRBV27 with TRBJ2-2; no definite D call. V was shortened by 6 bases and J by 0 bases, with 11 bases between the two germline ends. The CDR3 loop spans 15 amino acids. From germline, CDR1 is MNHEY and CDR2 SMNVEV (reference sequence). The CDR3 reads CASRTGTANTGELFF. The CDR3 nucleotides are TGTGCCAGCAGAACCGGCACAGCGAACACCGGGGAGCTGTTTTTT.

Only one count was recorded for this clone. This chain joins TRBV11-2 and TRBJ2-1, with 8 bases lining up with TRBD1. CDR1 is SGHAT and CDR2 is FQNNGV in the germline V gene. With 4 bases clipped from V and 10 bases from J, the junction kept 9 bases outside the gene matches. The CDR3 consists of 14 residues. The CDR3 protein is CASSSRGRGQEQFF. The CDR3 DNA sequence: TGTGCCAGCAGCTCCCGTGGCAGGGGGCAGGAGCAGTTCTTC.

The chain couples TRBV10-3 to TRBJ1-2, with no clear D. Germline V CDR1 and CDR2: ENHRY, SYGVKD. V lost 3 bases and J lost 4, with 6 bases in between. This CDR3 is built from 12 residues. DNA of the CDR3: TGTGCCATCAGTGATGGCTTCTATGGCTACACCTTC. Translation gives CAISDGFYGYTF.